This is a list of T cell receptor beta chains from one sample in a study of beta chain features in type 1 diabetes. Profiling relied on immunoSEQ multiplex PCR, and the TCRdb table lists in-frame clones only, not all of them. The sample has hundreds of thousands of clones, 13% seen once. The specimen was naive CD4+ T cells from blood. These receptors were collected from a man between 18 and 35 years old with type 1 diabetes. CDR3s include the opening cysteine and the closing phenylalanine or tryptophan. The D gene is left open where the match is weak. The size of a clone is reported for some rows only, either as once, few or many, or as a class for expanded clones.

abundance: few; v_gene: TRBV7-2; d_gene: -; j_gene: TRBJ2-3; CDR3aa: CASSLHTDTQYF; CDR3nt: TGTGCCAGCAGCTTGCACACAGATACGCAGTATTTT
abundance: -; v_gene: TRBV2; d_gene: -; j_gene: TRBJ1-1; CDR3aa: CASSQQGMNTEAFF; CDR3nt: TGTGCCAGCAGTCAACAGGGTATGAACACTGAAGCTTTCTTT
abundance: few; v_gene: TRBV5-4; d_gene: TRBD2; j_gene: TRBJ2-1; CDR3aa: CASSPAGGYNEQFF; CDR3nt: TGTGCCAGCAGCCCGGCGGGGGGGTACAATGAGCAGTTCTTC
abundance: -; v_gene: TRBV5-1; d_gene: -; j_gene: TRBJ1-3; CDR3aa: CASSPGLYSGNTIYF; CDR3nt: TGCGCCAGCAGCCCGGGACTGTACTCTGGAAACACCATATATTTT
abundance: -; v_gene: TRBV7-8; d_gene: -; j_gene: TRBJ2-5; CDR3aa: CASSLGPGIRETQYF; CDR3nt: TGTGCCAGCAGCTTAGGGCCAGGGATACGAGAGACCCAGTACTTC
abundance: -; v_gene: TRBV30; d_gene: -; j_gene: TRBJ1-1; CDR3aa: CAWSSGTEAFF; CDR3nt: TGTGCCTGGAGTTCAGGGACCGAAGCTTTCTTT
abundance: -; v_gene: TRBV30; d_gene: -; j_gene: TRBJ1-2; CDR3aa: CACQRGAASYGYTF; CDR3nt: TGTGCCTGCCAGCGTGGGGCAGCCTCCTATGGCTACACCTTC
abundance: few; v_gene: TRBV30; d_gene: TRBD1; j_gene: TRBJ1-1; CDR3aa: CAWSLGQGGVNTEAFF; CDR3nt: TGTGCCTGGAGTTTAGGACAGGGAGGGGTGAACACTGAAGCTTTCTTT
abundance: few; v_gene: TRBV13; d_gene: TRBD2; j_gene: TRBJ2-1; CDR3aa: CASSPGPSGVWGQQFF; CDR3nt: TGTGCCAGCAGCCCCGGGCCTAGCGGGGTTTGGGGACAGCAGTTCTTC
abundance: -; v_gene: TRBV5-8; d_gene: TRBD1; j_gene: TRBJ2-7; CDR3aa: CASSRSGTGNYEQYF; CDR3nt: TGTGCCAGCAGCCGGTCCGGGACAGGGAACTACGAGCAGTACTTC
abundance: -; v_gene: TRBV5-4; d_gene: TRBD2; j_gene: TRBJ2-3; CDR3aa: CASSMSGGPTDTQYF; CDR3nt: TGTGCCAGCAGCATGAGCGGGGGGCCCACAGATACGCAGTATTTT
abundance: few; v_gene: TRBV5-4; d_gene: -; j_gene: TRBJ2-3; CDR3aa: CASSLDTGIVDTQYF; CDR3nt: TGTGCCAGCAGCTTGGACACGGGAATAGTAGATACGCAGTATTTT
abundance: few; v_gene: TRBV7-8; d_gene: -; j_gene: TRBJ2-2; CDR3aa: CASSLGSPTGELFF; CDR3nt: TGTGCCAGCAGCTTAGGGTCACCGACTGGGGAGCTGTTTTTT
abundance: few; v_gene: TRBV13; d_gene: -; j_gene: TRBJ2-1; CDR3aa: CASSARTESSYNEQFF; CDR3nt: TGTGCCAGCAGCGCCCGGACTGAGAGCTCCTACAATGAGCAGTTCTTC
abundance: few; v_gene: TRBV6-6; d_gene: -; j_gene: TRBJ1-2; CDR3aa: CASSQDGNYGYTF; CDR3nt: TGTGCCAGCAGCCAGGACGGAAACTATGGCTACACCTTC
abundance: -; v_gene: TRBV6-1; d_gene: TRBD1; j_gene: TRBJ1-2; CDR3aa: CASRTGELNYGYTF; CDR3nt: TGTGCCAGCAGGACAGGGGAGTTAAACTATGGCTACACCTTC
abundance: -; v_gene: TRBV4-1; d_gene: TRBD2; j_gene: TRBJ2-3; CDR3aa: CASSQDLAGGLSDTQYF; CDR3nt: TGCGCCAGCAGCCAAGATCTAGCGGGGGGGCTTTCAGATACGCAGTATTTT
abundance: -; v_gene: TRBV30; d_gene: TRBD2; j_gene: TRBJ2-3; CDR3aa: CAWSFRGADTQYF; CDR3nt: TGTGCCTGGAGTTTTCGGGGGGCAGATACGCAGTATTTT
abundance: -; v_gene: TRBV30; d_gene: TRBD1; j_gene: TRBJ2-2; CDR3aa: CACNSGQTNTGELFF; CDR3nt: TGTGCCTGCAATTCGGGACAGACGAACACCGGGGAGCTGTTTTTT
abundance: -; v_gene: TRBV7-2; d_gene: TRBD2; j_gene: TRBJ2-1; CDR3aa: CASSTIHVGRGRNNEQFF; CDR3nt: TGTGCCAGCAGCACCATACACGTTGGGCGGGGGAGAAACAATGAGCAGTTCTTC
abundance: -; v_gene: TRBV2; d_gene: -; j_gene: TRBJ2-3; CDR3aa: CASSERTTDTQYF; CDR3nt: TGTGCCAGCAGTGAGAGAACCACAGATACGCAGTATTTT
abundance: -; v_gene: TRBV15; d_gene: -; j_gene: TRBJ1-2; CDR3aa: CATSRVSNYGYTF; CDR3nt: TGTGCCACCAGCAGAGTTAGTAACTATGGCTACACCTTC
abundance: -; v_gene: TRBV20-1; d_gene: -; j_gene: TRBJ2-7; CDR3aa: CSATFYEQYF; CDR3nt: TGCAGTGCCACATTCTACGAGCAGTACTTC
abundance: -; v_gene: TRBV30; d_gene: TRBD1; j_gene: TRBJ2-7; CDR3aa: CACLAGTGVYEQYF; CDR3nt: TGTGCCTGTCTCGCCGGGACAGGGGTGTACGAGCAGTACTTC
abundance: few; v_gene: TRBV5-1; d_gene: TRBD1; j_gene: TRBJ2-3; CDR3aa: CASSRRQGEDTQYF; CDR3nt: TGCGCCAGCAGCCGGCGACAGGGGGAAGATACGCAGTATTTT
abundance: -; v_gene: TRBV5-1; d_gene: -; j_gene: TRBJ2-3; CDR3aa: CASRVGRGTDTQYF; CDR3nt: TGCGCCAGCAGGGTTGGCAGGGGAACAGATACGCAGTATTTT
abundance: few; v_gene: TRBV5-1; d_gene: TRBD1; j_gene: TRBJ1-5; CDR3aa: CASSPDRGGQPQHF; CDR3nt: TGCGCCAGCAGCCCGGACAGGGGAGGACAGCCCCAGCATTTT
abundance: few; v_gene: TRBV5-1; d_gene: -; j_gene: TRBJ2-5; CDR3aa: CASSLTGRETQYF; CDR3nt: TGCGCCAGCAGCTTGACAGGGCGGGAGACCCAGTACTTC
abundance: few; v_gene: TRBV19; d_gene: TRBD1; j_gene: TRBJ1-4; CDR3aa: CASTGQHATNEKLFF; CDR3nt: TGTGCCAGTACGGGACAGCATGCAACTAATGAAAAACTGTTTTTT
abundance: few; v_gene: TRBV7-9; d_gene: -; j_gene: TRBJ2-7; CDR3aa: CASSLAGTSYEQYF; CDR3nt: TGTGCCAGCAGCTTAGCGGGGACCTCCTACGAGCAGTACTTC
abundance: -; v_gene: TRBV30; d_gene: TRBD1; j_gene: TRBJ1-2; CDR3aa: CAGTGDGYGYTF; CDR3nt: TGTGCCGGGACAGGGGATGGGTATGGCTACACCTTC
abundance: -; v_gene: TRBV15; d_gene: -; j_gene: TRBJ2-7; CDR3aa: CATSHPPDSSYEQYF; CDR3nt: TGTGCCACCAGCCACCCTCCGGACAGCTCCTACGAGCAGTACTTC
abundance: -; v_gene: TRBV6-5; d_gene: -; j_gene: TRBJ1-5; CDR3aa: CASSYDSNQPQHF; CDR3nt: TGTGCCAGCAGTTATGATAGCAATCAGCCCCAGCATTTT
abundance: -; v_gene: TRBV6-5; d_gene: TRBD1; j_gene: TRBJ1-1; CDR3aa: CASSQAWDSEAFF; CDR3nt: TGTGCCAGCAGTCAAGCTTGGGACAGTGAAGCTTTCTTT
abundance: -; v_gene: TRBV11-2; d_gene: -; j_gene: TRBJ1-5; CDR3aa: CASSLLLQHF; CDR3nt: TGTGCCAGCAGCCTCTTACTCCAGCATTTT
abundance: -; v_gene: TRBV7-9; d_gene: -; j_gene: TRBJ2-3; CDR3aa: CASSFDPPKGNTQYF; CDR3nt: TGTGCCAGCAGCTTTGACCCGCCAAAAGGGAATACGCAGTATTTT
abundance: -; v_gene: TRBV6-1; d_gene: -; j_gene: TRBJ1-4; CDR3aa: CASWLNEKLFF; CDR3nt: TGTGCCAGCTGGTTGAATGAAAAACTGTTTTTT
abundance: few; v_gene: TRBV6-6; d_gene: -; j_gene: TRBJ2-1; CDR3aa: CASSPRAPYNEQFF; CDR3nt: TGTGCCAGCAGTCCTCGGGCACCCTACAATGAGCAGTTCTTC